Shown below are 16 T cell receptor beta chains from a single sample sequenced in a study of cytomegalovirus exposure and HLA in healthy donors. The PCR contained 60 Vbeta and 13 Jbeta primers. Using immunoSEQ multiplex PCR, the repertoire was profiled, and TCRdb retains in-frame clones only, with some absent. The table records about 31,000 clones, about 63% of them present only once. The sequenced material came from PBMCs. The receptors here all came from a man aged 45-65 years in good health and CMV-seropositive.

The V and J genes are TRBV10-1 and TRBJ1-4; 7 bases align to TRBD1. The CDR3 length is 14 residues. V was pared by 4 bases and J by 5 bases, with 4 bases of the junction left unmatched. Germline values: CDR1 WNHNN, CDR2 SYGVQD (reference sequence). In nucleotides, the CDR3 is TGCGCCAGCAGTGCCGGGACAGAAAATGAAAAACTGTTTTTT. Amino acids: CASSAGTENEKLFF.

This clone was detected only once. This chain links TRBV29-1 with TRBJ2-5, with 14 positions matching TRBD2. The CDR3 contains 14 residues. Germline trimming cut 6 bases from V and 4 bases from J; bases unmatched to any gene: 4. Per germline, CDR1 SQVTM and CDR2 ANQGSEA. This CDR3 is CSVATSGRVETQYF. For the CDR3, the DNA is TGCAGCGTGGCGACTAGCGGGAGGGTAGAGACCCAGTACTTC.

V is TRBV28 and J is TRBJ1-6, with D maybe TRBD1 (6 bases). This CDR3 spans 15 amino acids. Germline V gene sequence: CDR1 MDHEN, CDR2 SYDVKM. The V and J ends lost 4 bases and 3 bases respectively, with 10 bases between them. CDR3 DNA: TGTGCCAGCAGTTCCAGGGGCAACTATAATTCACCCCTCCACTTT. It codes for CASSSRGNYNSPLHF.

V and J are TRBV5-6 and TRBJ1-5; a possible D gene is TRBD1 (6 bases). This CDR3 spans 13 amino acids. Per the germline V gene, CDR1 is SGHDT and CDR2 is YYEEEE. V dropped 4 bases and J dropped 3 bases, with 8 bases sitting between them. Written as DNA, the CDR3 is TGTGCCAGCAGCCCAGGGGCCAATCAGCCCCAGCATTTT. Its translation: CASSPGANQPQHF.

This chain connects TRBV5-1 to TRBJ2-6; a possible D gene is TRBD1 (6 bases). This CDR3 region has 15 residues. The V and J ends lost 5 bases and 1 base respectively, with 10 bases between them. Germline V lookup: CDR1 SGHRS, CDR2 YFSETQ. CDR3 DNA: TGCGCCAGCAGGGACAGTCCTTCTGGGGCCAACGTCCTGACTTTC. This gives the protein CASRDSPSGANVLTF. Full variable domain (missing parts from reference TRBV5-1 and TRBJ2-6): KAGVTQTPRYLIKTRGQQVTLSCSPISGHRSVSWYQQTPGQGLQFLFEYFSETQRNKGNFPGRFSGRQFSNSRSEMNVSTLELGDSALYLCASRDSPSGANVLTFGAGSRLTVL.

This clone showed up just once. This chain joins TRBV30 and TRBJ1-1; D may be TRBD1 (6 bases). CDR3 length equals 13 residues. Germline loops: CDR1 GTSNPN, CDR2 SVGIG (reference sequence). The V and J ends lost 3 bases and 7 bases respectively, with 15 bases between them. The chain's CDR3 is CAWSANVDSEAFF. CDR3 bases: TGTGCCTGGAGCGCCAATGTGGACAGTGAAGCTTTCTTT.

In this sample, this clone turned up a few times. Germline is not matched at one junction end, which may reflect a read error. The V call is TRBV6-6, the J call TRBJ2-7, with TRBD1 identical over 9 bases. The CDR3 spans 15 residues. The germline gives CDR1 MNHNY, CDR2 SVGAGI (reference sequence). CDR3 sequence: CVSSLTTGGVYEQYF. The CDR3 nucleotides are TGTGTCAGCAGTCTCACAACAGGGGGCGTGTACGAGCAGTACTTC.

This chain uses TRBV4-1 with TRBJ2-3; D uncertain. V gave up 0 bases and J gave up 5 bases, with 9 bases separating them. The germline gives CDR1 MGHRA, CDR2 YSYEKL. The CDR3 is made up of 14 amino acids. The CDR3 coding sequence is TGCGCCAGCAGCCAAGATAACGACAAAGATACGCAGTATTTT. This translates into CASSQDNDKDTQYF.

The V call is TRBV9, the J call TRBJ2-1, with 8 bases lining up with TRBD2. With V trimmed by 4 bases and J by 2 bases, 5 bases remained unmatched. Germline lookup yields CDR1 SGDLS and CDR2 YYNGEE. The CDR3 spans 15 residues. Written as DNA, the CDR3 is TGTGCCAGCAGCCCGAGCGGGAGTACCTACAATGAGCAGTTCTTC. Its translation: CASSPSGSTYNEQFF.

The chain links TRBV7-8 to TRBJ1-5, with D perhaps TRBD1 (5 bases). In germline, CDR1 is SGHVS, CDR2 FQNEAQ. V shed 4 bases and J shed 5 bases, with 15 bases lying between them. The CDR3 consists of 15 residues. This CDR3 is CASSSLGAADQPQHF. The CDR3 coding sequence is TGTGCCAGCAGCTCGCTTGGGGCGGCAGATCAGCCCCAGCATTTT.

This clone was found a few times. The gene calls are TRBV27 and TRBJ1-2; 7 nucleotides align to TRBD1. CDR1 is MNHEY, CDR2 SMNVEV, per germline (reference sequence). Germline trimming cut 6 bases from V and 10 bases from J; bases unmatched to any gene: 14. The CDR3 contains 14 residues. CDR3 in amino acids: CASRTSTGRGYYTF. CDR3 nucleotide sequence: TGTGCCAGCAGGACCTCGACAGGGAGAGGATACTACACCTTC.

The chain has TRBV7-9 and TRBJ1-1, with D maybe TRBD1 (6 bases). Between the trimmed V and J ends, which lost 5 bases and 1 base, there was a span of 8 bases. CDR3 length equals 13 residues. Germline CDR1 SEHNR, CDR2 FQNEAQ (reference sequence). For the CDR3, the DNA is TGTGCCAGCAGCGAACAGGGGAACACTGAAGCTTTCTTT. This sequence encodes CASSEQGNTEAFF.

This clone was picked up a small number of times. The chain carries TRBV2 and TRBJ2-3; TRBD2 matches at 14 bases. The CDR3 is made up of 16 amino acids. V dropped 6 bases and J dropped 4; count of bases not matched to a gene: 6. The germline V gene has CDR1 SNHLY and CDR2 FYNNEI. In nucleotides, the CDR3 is TGTGCCAGCAGCGCGACTAGCGGGAGGGCCTCAGATACGCAGTATTTT. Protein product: CASSATSGRASDTQYF.

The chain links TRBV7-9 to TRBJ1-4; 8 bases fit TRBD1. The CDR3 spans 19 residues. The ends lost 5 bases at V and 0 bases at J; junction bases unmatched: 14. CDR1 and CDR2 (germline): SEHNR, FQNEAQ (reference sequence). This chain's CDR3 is CASSRGTGSFRATNEKLFF. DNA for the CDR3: TGTGCCAGCAGCCGAGGGACAGGCAGTTTCCGCGCAACTAATGAAAAACTGTTTTTT. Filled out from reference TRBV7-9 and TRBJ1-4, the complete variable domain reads DTGVSQNPRHKITKRGQNVTFRCDPISEHNRLYWYRQTLGQGPEFLTYFQNEAQLEKSRLLSDRFSAERPKGSFSTLEIQRTEQGDSAMYLCASSRGTGSFRATNEKLFFGSGTQLSVL.

The DNA of the CDR3 is TGTGCCAGCGAAAGAGGGACTAGCGGGGAAGAGACCCAGTACTTC. Translating it yields CASERGTSGEETQYF. The chain joins TRBV6-1 to TRBJ2-5, with 13 bases that match TRBD2. This CDR3 comprises 15 residues. V gave up 8 bases and J gave up 3 bases; unmatched junction bases: 6. CDR1 MNHNS and CDR2 SASEGT come from the germline V gene.

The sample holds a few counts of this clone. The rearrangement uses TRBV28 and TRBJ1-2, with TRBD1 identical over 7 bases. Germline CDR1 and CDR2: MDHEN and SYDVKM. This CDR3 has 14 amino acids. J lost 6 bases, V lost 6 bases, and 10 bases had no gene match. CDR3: CASSRAGGSDGYTF. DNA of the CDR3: TGTGCCAGCAGCCGAGCAGGGGGTAGCGATGGCTACACCTTC.